This is a list of T cell receptor beta chains from one sample in a study of graft-versus-host responses after intestinal transplantation. Profiling relied on immunoSEQ multiplex PCR, and the TCRdb table lists in-frame clones only, not all of them. The sample lists tens of thousands of clones, roughly 90% seen once, with around 0.11% in the top ten. Their antigens are not known. The specimen was unstimulated CD4+ T cells sorted from spleen or lymph node cells, collected before intestinal transplant. The receptors come from a human donor who received an intestinal transplant. CDR3s include the opening cysteine and the closing phenylalanine or tryptophan. The D gene is left open where the match is weak. Expanded clones get a size class; other rows say once, few or many, or leave the size out.

j_gene	d_gene	v_gene	abundance	CDR3aa	CDR3nt
TRBJ1-2	.	TRBV27	.	CASSLSRVWSGPEGGGYTF	TGTGCCAGCAGTTTATCGCGGGTGTGGTCGGGCCCGGAGGGTGGCGGCTACACCTTC
TRBJ2-1	TRBD1	TRBV6-6	.	CASRDREYNEQFF	TGTGCCAGCAGGGACAGGGAATACAATGAGCAGTTCTTC
TRBJ2-5	.	TRBV7-2	.	CASSLGAGPSETQYF	TGTGCCAGCAGCTTAGGGGCGGGTCCCTCAGAGACCCAGTACTTC
TRBJ2-1	.	TRBV5-1	.	CASSVGHPGNEQFF	TGCGCCAGCAGTGTGGGACACCCGGGCAATGAGCAGTTCTTC
TRBJ1-1	TRBD1	TRBV7-6	.	CASSALTGRIGAFF	TGTGCCAGCAGCGCGTTGACAGGGCGGATCGGGGCTTTCTTT
TRBJ2-3	TRBD2	TRBV2	.	CASALAGVTDTQYF	TGTGCCAGCGCACTAGCGGGGGTCACAGATACGCAGTATTTT
TRBJ2-1	TRBD2	TRBV18	.	CASSRGTSGVNEQFF	TGTGCCAGCTCACGCGGGACTAGCGGCGTCAATGAGCAGTTCTTC
TRBJ1-5	.	TRBV6-1	.	CASRQYSNQPQHF	TGTGCCAGCCGCCAGTATAGCAATCAGCCCCAGCATTTT
TRBJ1-2	.	TRBV19	.	CASREKGVDYGYTF	TGTGCCAGTAGGGAAAAGGGGGTTGACTATGGCTACACCTTC
TRBJ1-1	TRBD1	TRBV29-1	.	CSVDPTGYRVNTEAFF	TGCAGCGTTGACCCGACAGGGTACAGGGTGAACACTGAAGCTTTCTTT
TRBJ1-3	.	TRBV15	.	CATSRDRFGISGNTIYF	TGTGCCACCAGCAGAGATCGGTTCGGGATCTCTGGAAACACCATATATTTT
TRBJ2-5	.	TRBV27	.	CASSLLGAPETQYF	TGTGCCAGCAGTCTCCTGGGGGCCCCAGAGACCCAGTACTTC
TRBJ1-1	.	TRBV9	.	CASSLTVAGTEAFF	TGTGCCAGCAGCCTCACAGTTGCGGGCACTGAAGCTTTCTTT
TRBJ2-4	.	TRBV6-1	.	CASSEGAYLAKNIQYF	TGTGCCAGCAGTGAGGGAGCCTACCTAGCCAAAAACATTCAGTACTTC
TRBJ2-3	TRBD1	TRBV11-2	.	CASSWDRGGDTQYF	TGTGCCAGCAGCTGGGACAGGGGGGGGGATACGCAGTATTTT
TRBJ2-7	.	TRBV6-1	.	CASTQGGEQYF	TGTGCCAGCACCCAGGGAGGTGAGCAGTACTTC
TRBJ2-7	.	TRBV29-1	.	CSVEGGDGDYEQYF	TGCAGCGTTGAAGGCGGGGACGGAGACTACGAGCAGTACTTC
TRBJ2-3	TRBD2	TRBV10-1	once	CASRGLATDTQYF	TGCGCCAGCAGGGGACTAGCTACAGATACGCAGTATTTT
TRBJ1-3	.	TRBV19	.	CASSIGGASSGNTIYF	TGTGCCAGTAGTATTGGGGGGGCTTCCTCTGGAAACACCATATATTTT
TRBJ2-5	TRBD2	TRBV9	.	CASSSSGLAGVETQYF	TGTGCCAGCAGCTCAAGTGGACTAGCGGGGGTGGAGACCCAGTACTTC
TRBJ2-3	.	TRBV5-1	.	CASSRGPTDTQYF	TGCGCCAGCAGCCGAGGTCCCACAGATACGCAGTATTTT
TRBJ1-2	TRBD1	TRBV5-1	.	CASSLRGKDYGYTF	TGCGCCAGCAGCCTCAGGGGGAAGGACTATGGCTACACCTTC
TRBJ1-4	TRBD1	TRBV18	.	CASSPAGTETEKLFF	TGTGCCAGCTCACCAGCCGGGACAGAGACTGAAAAACTGTTTTTT
TRBJ1-1	TRBD1	TRBV19	.	CASSRDRETEAFF	TGTGCCAGTAGCCGGGACAGGGAAACTGAAGCTTTCTTT
TRBJ1-1	TRBD1	TRBV19	.	CASSRQGGRAFF	TGTGCCAGTAGCCGACAGGGGGGGAGGGCTTTCTTT
TRBJ1-1	TRBD1	TRBV5-8	.	CASSPTGDRYTEAFF	TGTGCCAGCAGCCCGACAGGGGATAGGTACACTGAAGCTTTCTTT
TRBJ2-1	TRBD2	TRBV4-2	.	CASSQGGLAGKPNEQFF	TGTGCCAGCAGCCAAGGGGGGCTAGCGGGGAAACCAAATGAGCAGTTCTTC
TRBJ2-5	TRBD1	TRBV7-9	.	CASSAPGQQETQYF	TGTGCCAGCAGCGCCCCGGGACAGCAAGAGACCCAGTACTTC
TRBJ2-2	.	TRBV5-1	.	CASSLVVGSTGELFF	TGCGCCAGCAGCTTGGTTGTGGGGAGCACCGGGGAGCTGTTTTTT
TRBJ2-2	.	TRBV27	.	CASTGANTGELFF	TGTGCCAGCACAGGGGCGAACACCGGGGAGCTGTTTTTT
TRBJ2-2	.	TRBV5-1	.	CASSADSWGELFF	TGCGCCAGCAGCGCGGACAGTTGGGGGGAGCTGTTTTTT
TRBJ2-7	.	TRBV5-6	.	CASSPVGVGTIVHEQYF	TGTGCCAGCAGCCCCGTCGGCGTGGGGACAATAGTTCACGAGCAGTACTTC
TRBJ1-5	.	TRBV15	.	CATSRAGAHYQPQHF	TGTGCCACCAGCAGGGCGGGGGCGCATTATCAGCCCCAGCATTTT
TRBJ2-7	.	TRBV7-6	.	CASSSAGVDHEQYF	TGTGCCAGCAGCTCGGCGGGCGTAGACCACGAGCAGTACTTC
TRBJ2-3	TRBD2	TRBV6-5	.	CASRILAGAVDTQYF	TGTGCCAGCAGGATCCTAGCGGGGGCCGTGGATACGCAGTATTTT
TRBJ1-3	.	TRBV7-8	.	CASSLTGSSGNTIYF	TGTGCCAGCAGCTTAACAGGCTCCTCTGGAAACACCATATATTTT
TRBJ1-1	.	TRBV6-4	.	CASSAGFNTEAFF	TGTGCCAGCTCAGCAGGGTTTAACACTGAAGCTTTCTTT
TRBJ2-2	.	TRBV10-3	.	CATRGTGELFF	TGTGCCACCCGGGGCACCGGGGAGCTGTTTTTT
TRBJ2-6	.	TRBV6-1	.	CASSEELAVISGANVLTF	TGTGCCAGCAGTGAAGAGCTGGCGGTGATCTCTGGGGCCAACGTCCTGACTTTC
TRBJ2-3	.	TRBV4-2	.	CASSPRQGTDTQYF	TGTGCCAGCAGCCCGAGACAGGGCACAGATACGCAGTATTTT
TRBJ1-2	.	TRBV10-3	once	CAISGEGTNYGYTF	TGTGCCATCAGTGGGGAGGGGACGAACTATGGCTACACCTTC
TRBJ1-2	.	TRBV19	.	CASRPDRTNYGYTF	TGTGCCAGTAGACCTGACAGGACCAACTATGGCTACACCTTC
TRBJ1-6	TRBD1	TRBV5-5	.	CASSTTGTGASPLHF	TGTGCCAGCAGCACCACCGGGACAGGGGCTTCACCCCTCCACTTT
TRBJ2-3	.	TRBV15	.	CATSTLTGTDTQYF	TGTGCCACCAGCACACTAACCGGCACAGATACGCAGTATTTT
TRBJ2-3	TRBD2	TRBV4-2	.	CASSPGDRGGPDTQYF	TGTGCCAGCAGCCCAGGGGACCGGGGGGGGCCAGATACGCAGTATTTT
TRBJ2-1	TRBD2	TRBV9	.	CASSASIGGDSYNEQFF	TGTGCCAGCAGCGCATCCATCGGGGGGGATTCCTACAATGAGCAGTTCTTC
TRBJ2-2	TRBD2	TRBV5-4	.	CASSLGFGGGTGELFF	TGTGCCAGCAGCTTGGGTTTCGGGGGAGGGACCGGGGAGCTGTTTTTT
TRBJ2-7	TRBD2	TRBV11-2	.	CASSLWGGEGREQYF	TGTGCCAGCAGCTTATGGGGGGGGGAAGGGCGCGAGCAGTACTTC
TRBJ1-3	.	TRBV6-5	.	CASRETGFQNTIYF	TGTGCCAGCAGGGAGACGGGATTTCAGAACACCATATATTTT
TRBJ1-5	.	TRBV7-3	.	CASSLNRREPQHF	TGTGCCAGCAGCTTAAACAGGAGGGAGCCCCAGCATTTT
TRBJ1-2	TRBD1	TRBV9	once	CASSESDRDRHYGYTF	TGTGCCAGCAGCGAGTCCGACCGGGACAGACATTATGGCTACACCTTC
TRBJ1-3	.	TRBV5-6	.	CASTPRGLGNTIYF	TGTGCCAGCACCCCCCGGGGGTTGGGAAACACCATATATTTT
TRBJ2-1	TRBD2	TRBV4-1	.	CASSQRLAGEQFF	TGCGCCAGCAGCCAGAGACTAGCTGGTGAGCAGTTCTTC